This T cell receptor (beta chain) is drawn from a study of OX40 agonist ivuxolimab in advanced cancers. Whole-study context: Partial responses were achieved by three patients: one hepatocellular carcinoma, two cutaneous melanoma.

Sequencing was performed with immunoSEQ multiplex PCR; in TCRdb, only in-frame clones are kept and a portion is missing. The sample consists of 85,000 to 100,000 clones, about 92% of them appearing once. This clone was seen more than once but under ten times. Its antigen is undetermined. Study-wide points: At doses 0.1 to 3.0 mg/kg, CD4+ and CD8+ clones expanded. It was also the case that some nonresponders had low normalized T-cell clonal expansion. On average, CD8+ T cells had more expanded clones than CD4+.

Sequenced material: CD4+ or CD8+ T cells sorted from blood, taken in a trial of the OX40 agonist ivuxolimab. The clonotype comes from an adult with an advanced solid tumor such as melanoma, head and neck, liver or kidney cancer.

The CDR3 DNA follows: TGTGCCAGCAGCGTAGGGATCAATCAGCCCCAGCATTTT. It encodes CASSVGINQPQHF. This sequence joins TRBV9 and TRBJ1-5; D unresolved. This CDR3 has 13 residues. Germline assignment: CDR1 SGDLS and CDR2 YYNGEE. V lost 0 bases and J 3 bases, leaving 4 bases between the germline ends. Full variable domain (missing parts from reference TRBV9 and TRBJ1-5): DSGVTQTPKHLITATGQRVTLRCSPRSGDLSVYWYQQSLDQGLQFLIQYYNGEERAKGNILERFSAQQFPDLHSELNLSSLELGDSALYFCASSVGINQPQHFGDGTRLSIL.